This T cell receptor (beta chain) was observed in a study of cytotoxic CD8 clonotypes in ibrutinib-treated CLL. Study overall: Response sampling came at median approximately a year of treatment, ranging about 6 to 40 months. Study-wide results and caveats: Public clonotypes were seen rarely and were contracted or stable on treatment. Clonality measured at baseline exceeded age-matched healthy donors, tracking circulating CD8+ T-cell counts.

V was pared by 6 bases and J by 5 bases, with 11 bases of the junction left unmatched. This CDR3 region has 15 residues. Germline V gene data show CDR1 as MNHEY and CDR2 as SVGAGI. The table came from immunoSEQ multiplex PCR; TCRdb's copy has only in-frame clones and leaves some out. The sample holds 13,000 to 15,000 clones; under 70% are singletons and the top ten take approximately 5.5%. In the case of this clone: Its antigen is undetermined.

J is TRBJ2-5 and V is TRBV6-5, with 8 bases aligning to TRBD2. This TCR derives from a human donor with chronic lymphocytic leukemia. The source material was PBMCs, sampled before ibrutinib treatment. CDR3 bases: TGTGCCAGCAGACGGACTAGCTGGGGGGGGGAGACCCAGTACTTC. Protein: CASRRTSWGGETQYF.